The next 27 T cell receptor beta chains were all read from a single sample in a study of CD8 T cells in Susac syndrome. Reverse transcription of roughly 0.5 to 1 ug RNA was performed with random hexamers. TCRdb re-called the immunoSEQ multiplex PCR reads through MiXCR, storing one row per CDR3 protein. The sample contains about 300,000 distinct CDR3 sequences, roughly 90% of which appear only once. The specimen was CD8+ T cells from PBMCs. These receptors were obtained from a human donor with multiple sclerosis.

The V and J genes are TRBV5-8 and TRBJ2-7, with 11 bases that match TRBD2. Trimming cost V 4 bases and J 6 bases; bases outside gene matches: 9. Germline lookup yields CDR1 SGHTS and CDR2 YDEGEE. This CDR3 spans 15 amino acids. The CDR3 DNA follows: TGTGCCAGCAGCAAACCACTAGCGGGAGTTGGCGAGCAGTACTTC. The encoded protein is CASSKPLAGVGEQYF.

V is TRBV29-1 and J is TRBJ1-3; unclear D gene. With 3 bases removed from V and 4 bases from J, the gap between germline ends came to 13 bases. The CDR3 has 14 residues. The germline V gene encodes CDR1 SQVTM and CDR2 ANQGSEA. The CDR3 protein is CSVDGPDGGNTIYF. CDR3 DNA: TGCAGCGTTGACGGGCCTGACGGCGGAAACACCATATATTTT.

The rearrangement uses TRBV7-9 and TRBJ2-7; D tentatively fits TRBD1 or TRBD2 (5 bases each). Germline-derived CDR1 and CDR2 are SEHNR and FQNEAQ (reference sequence). The V end lost 4 bases, the J end lost 7 bases, and 14 bases lay between the germline ends. The length of the CDR3 is 13 residues. This CDR3 is CASSSPGPLEQYF. DNA of the CDR3: TGTGCCAGCAGCTCCCCGGGACCTCTTGAGCAGTACTTC.

The chain combines TRBV20-1 with TRBJ2-7, with D maybe TRBD1 (6 bases). Looked up from germline, CDR1 is DFQATT and CDR2 is SNEGSKA (reference sequence). The CDR3 is 12 amino acids. The DNA for the CDR3 is TGCAGGTTACAGGGCTCATCCTACGAGCAGTACTTC. Translation: CRLQGSSYEQYF.

This chain's CDR3 is CASSPAEGSLNTEAFF. The CDR3 bases are TGCGCCAGCAGCCCCGCCGAGGGGTCCCTGAACACTGAAGCTTTCTTT. V usage is TRBV4-3 and J usage is TRBJ1-1; tentatively, D is TRBD1 (5 bases). The V end lost 4 bases, the J end lost 0 bases, and 15 bases lay between the germline ends. Germline assignment: CDR1 LGHNA and CDR2 YSLEER. The CDR3 spans 16 residues.

The CDR3, as DNA: TGTGCCAGCAGCCAAGAAACGGCGGGAGGTCGGGATTTGATCGGCTCCAATGAGCAGTTCTTC. This codes for CASSQETAGGRDLIGSNEQFF. The rearrangement uses TRBV4-2 and TRBJ2-1; 8 positions agree with TRBD2. This CDR3 region has 21 residues. Unmatched junction bases numbered 22, after V lost 0 bases and J lost 6 bases. CDR1 and CDR2 (germline): LGHNA, YNFKEQ.

The chain links TRBV30 to TRBJ2-1; D possibly corresponds to TRBD2 (5 bases). The germline V gene encodes CDR1 GTSNPN and CDR2 SVGIG (reference sequence). Between the trimmed V and J ends, which lost 4 bases and 8 bases, there was a span of 9 bases. The CDR3 loop spans 11 amino acids. In DNA form, the CDR3 reads TGTGCCTGGACCGTTAGCGATGAGCAGTTCTTC. Translation: CAWTVSDEQFF.

The CDR3 bases are TGTGCCAGCAGCTTAGCGAGGTCAGCCAATCAGCCCCAGCATTTT. Translated: CASSLARSANQPQHF. The V and J genes are TRBV7-2 and TRBJ1-5, with D unclear. Germline V gene lookup returns CDR1 SGHTA and CDR2 FQGNSA. The CDR3 has 15 residues. The ends were cut back, 0 bases at V and 3 bases at J, with 9 bases in the middle.

This clonotype came up once. Because it lacks the conserved phenylalanine or tryptophan at the end, this CDR3 is likely a read error. The chain couples TRBV28 to TRBJ2-1; D not certain. The V end was cut by 4 bases, the J end by 4 bases, with 2 bases between. The CDR3 has 11 amino acids. Germline CDR1 MDHEN, CDR2 SYDVKM. CDR3 region: CASSSYNEQFY. The CDR3 DNA is TGTGCCAGCAGTTCGTACAATGAGCAGTTCTAC.

The chain has TRBV6-4 and TRBJ2-2; TRBD2 matches at 7 bases. CDR3 length: 17 residues. The germline V gene encodes CDR1 MRHNA and CDR2 SNTAGT. With 2 bases clipped from V and 6 bases from J, the junction kept 12 bases outside the gene matches. CDR3 region: CASSDSGAKGTSGELFF. The CDR3 region has the DNA TGTGCCAGCAGTGACAGCGGGGCCAAGGGAACGTCCGGGGAGCTGTTTTTT.

The rearrangement links TRBV6-6 to TRBJ2-1, with no clear D. Germline assignment: CDR1 MNHNY and CDR2 SVGAGI (reference sequence). The length of the CDR3 is 12 residues. The V end was cut by 6 bases, the J end by 9 bases, with 12 bases between. The CDR3: CASSHGVVEQFF. The DNA of the CDR3 is TGTGCCAGCAGCCACGGAGTCGTTGAGCAGTTCTTC.

The V gene is TRBV4-2, the J gene TRBJ2-7; 7 bases are a match to TRBD1. Per germline, CDR1 LGHNA and CDR2 YNFKEQ. CDR3 size: 14 residues. V gave up 3 bases and J gave up 0 bases; unmatched junction bases: 2. The CDR3: CASSQRDSSYEQYF. The DNA of the CDR3 is TGTGCCAGCAGCCAGAGGGACAGCTCCTACGAGCAGTACTTC.

The chain uses TRBV2 and TRBJ2-3, with 8 bases lining up with TRBD2. CDR3 length equals 15 residues. Germline-derived CDR1 and CDR2 are SNHLY and FYNNEI. V shed 6 bases and J 1 base; nucleotides not matched to a gene: 6. CDR3 sequence: CASRATSGGTDTQYF. Here the CDR3 DNA reads TGTGCCAGCAGGGCTACTAGCGGCGGCACAGATACGCAGTATTTT.

The chain uses TRBV19 and TRBJ1-2, with TRBD1 matching 7 bases. CDR1 and CDR2 (germline): LNHDA, SQIVND (reference sequence). CDR3 length: 14 residues. Trimming cost V 9 bases and J 1 base; bases outside gene matches: 8. The chain's CDR3 is CAREGQLNNYGYTF. In nucleotides, the CDR3 is TGTGCCAGAGAGGGACAGCTCAATAACTATGGCTACACCTTC.

The V gene is TRBV11-2, the J gene TRBJ1-1; D is undetermined. The CDR3 spans 13 residues. V was trimmed by 5 bases and J by 7 bases, leaving 14 bases between them. The germline gives CDR1 SGHAT, CDR2 FQNNGV. In nucleotides, the CDR3 is TGTGCCAGCAGCCTCCAGATGGGCCTTGAAGCTTTCTTT. This codes for CASSLQMGLEAFF.

This clonotype has a single count. This rearrangement joins TRBV6-2 or TRBV6-3 to TRBJ1-2; D unresolved. Trimming took 0 bases from V and 7 from J, leaving 9 bases between them. Looked up from germline, CDR1 is MNHEY and CDR2 is SVGEGT. CDR3 length: 13 amino acids. The CDR3 spells CASSYSGEPGYTF. Written as DNA, the CDR3 is TGTGCCAGCAGTTACTCCGGGGAGCCTGGCTACACCTTC.

J is TRBJ1-2 and V is TRBV13, with D maybe TRBD1 (6 bases). Trimming cost V 5 bases and J 4 bases, with 11 bases left between them. This CDR3 region has 13 residues. CDR1 and CDR2 from the germline V gene are PRHDT and FYEKMQ (reference sequence). CDR3 nucleotides: TGTGCCAGCAGCCCCCCGGACAGCTATGGCTACACCTTC. Its translation is CASSPPDSYGYTF. The full variable domain, in which reference TRBV13 and TRBJ1-2 provide the parts outside the CDR3, is AAGVIQSPRHLIKEKRETATLKCYPIPRHDTVYWYQQGPGQDPQFLISFYEKMQSDKGSIPDRFSAQQFSDYHSELNMSSLELGDSALYFCASSPPDSYGYTFGSGTRLTVV.

The CDR3 DNA sequence: TGTGCCAGCAGTGACTTTGGGACAGGCTCCTACGAGCAGTACTTC. It specifies CASSDFGTGSYEQYF. The chain carries TRBV25-1 and TRBJ2-7; 8 nucleotides line up with TRBD1. The germline V gene encodes CDR1 MGHDK and CDR2 SYGVNS. The CDR3 length is 15 residues. V gave up 3 bases and J gave up 0 bases; unmatched junction bases: 4.

This chain links TRBV4-3 with TRBJ1-2, with TRBD1 as a possible D gene (6 bases). The CDR3 has 17 amino acids. V lost 0 bases, J lost 1 base, and 15 bases lay in between. CDR1 is LGHNA, CDR2 YSLEER, per germline. DNA of the CDR3: TGCGCCAGCAGCCAAGATCATACGGGGGCGGTTAACTATGGCTACACCTTC. This translates into CASSQDHTGAVNYGYTF.

In this sample, this clonotype turned up once. The genes are TRBV9 and TRBJ1-4; D possibly corresponds to TRBD1 (6 bases). The CDR3 extends over 14 amino acids. Germline assignment: CDR1 SGDLS and CDR2 YYNGEE. Trimming took off 4 bases at V and 4 bases at J, with 11 bases between the two ends. The CDR3 nucleotides are TGTGCCAGCAGCCCGTCAGGGGTTAATGAAAAACTGTTTTTT. Protein: CASSPSGVNEKLFF.

The J gene is TRBJ2-1, the V gene TRBV20-1; 9 nucleotides agree with TRBD2. CDR3 length: 16 amino acids. Germline CDR1 is DFQATT and CDR2 is SNEGSKA (reference sequence). Germline trimming cut 3 bases from V and 3 bases from J; bases unmatched to any gene: 9. CDR3 in amino acids: CSASELAGLNYNEQFF. The CDR3 DNA reads as TGCAGTGCTAGCGAGCTAGCGGGGCTAAACTACAATGAGCAGTTCTTC.

This chain joins TRBV20-1 and TRBJ1-5, with D uncertain. V was trimmed by 1 base and J by 6 bases, leaving 7 bases between them. The CDR3 is 12 amino acids. The germline CDR1 and CDR2 sequences are DFQATT and SNEGSKA (reference sequence). Written as DNA, the CDR3 is TGCAGTGCTAGAGTTGGTGTTCAGCCCCAGCATTTT. Translation: CSARVGVQPQHF.

The V and J genes are TRBV28 and TRBJ2-1, with D possibly TRBD1 on 5 matching bases. This CDR3 spans 12 amino acids. Germline CDR1 reads MDHEN; CDR2 reads SYDVKM. V dropped 3 bases and J dropped 8 bases, with 8 bases sitting between them. The DNA of the CDR3 is TGTGCCAGCAGTTTTCAGGGCCATGAGCAGTTCTTC. Translating gives CASSFQGHEQFF. The variable domain in full, completed from reference TRBV28 and TRBJ2-1, reads DVKVTQSSRYLVKRTGEKVFLECVQDMDHENMFWYRQDPGLGLRLIYFSYDVKMKEKGDIPEGYSVSREKKERFSLILESASTNQTSMYLCASSFQGHEQFFGPGTRLTVL.

V is TRBV6-2 or TRBV6-3 and J is TRBJ2-7; D not resolved. Trimming removed 7 bases from V and 0 bases from J, with 13 bases in between. This CDR3 comprises 14 residues. Germline lookup yields CDR1 MNHEY and CDR2 SVGEGT. The CDR3 sequence: CASKRRWSSYEQYF. CDR3 bases: TGTGCCAGCAAACGACGGTGGAGCTCCTACGAGCAGTACTTC.

The chain has TRBV27 and TRBJ2-1, with 9 positions matching TRBD1. Trimming cost V 0 bases and J 14 bases; bases outside gene matches: 8. The CDR3 length is 14 residues. Germline loops: CDR1 MNHEY, CDR2 SMNVEV (reference sequence). As DNA, the CDR3 is TGTGCCAGCAGTTTATCCGGATCCGGGACAGGGAAGTTCTTC. This gives the protein CASSLSGSGTGKFF.

The rearrangement joins TRBV4-1 to TRBJ2-3; D is perhaps TRBD2 (6 bases). Germline V gives CDR1 MGHRA, CDR2 YSYEKL. V was cut by 0 bases and J by 0 bases, with 10 bases left in between. The CDR3 extends over 16 amino acids. This CDR3 reads CASSQDWDSSTDTQYF. The CDR3 DNA follows: TGCGCCAGCAGCCAAGATTGGGACTCGAGCACAGATACGCAGTATTTT.

This chain joins TRBV7-9 and TRBJ2-1, with D perhaps TRBD2 (6 bases). Per germline, CDR1 SEHNR and CDR2 FQNEAQ (reference sequence). Trimming stripped 2 bases from V and 0 bases from J, with 17 bases between. This CDR3 has 18 amino acids. DNA of the CDR3: TGTGCCAGCAGCTTATTCCCCGGGGAGGTAAGCTCCTACAATGAGCAGTTCTTC. The encoded protein is CASSLFPGEVSSYNEQFF.